One and the same sample provided the 17 T cell receptor beta chains below, sequenced in a study of CD8 T cells in Susac syndrome. RNA, at about 0.45 to 1 ug, was reverse transcribed with random hexamers. One entry per CDR3 protein results from TCRdb running MiXCR on the immunoSEQ multiplex PCR reads. The sample lists some 450,000 distinct CDR3 sequences, more than 70% occurring once. The sample taken for sequencing was CD8+ T cells from PBMCs. The receptors here all came from a human donor with multiple sclerosis.

V gene TRBV3-1 combines with J gene TRBJ2-2; 11 nucleotides match TRBD2. V lost 5 bases, J lost 5 bases, and 4 bases stayed unmatched. Germline assignment: CDR1 LGHDT and CDR2 YNNKEL (reference sequence). The CDR3 has 15 residues. CDR3 amino acids: CASSYLAGGTGELFF. The CDR3 nucleotides are TGTGCCAGCAGCTACCTAGCGGGGGGTACCGGGGAGCTGTTTTTT.

The V call is TRBV29-1, the J call TRBJ2-7, with unresolved D. The germline V gene has CDR1 SQVTM and CDR2 ANQGSEA. The CDR3 runs 16 residues. This chain's CDR3 is CTLPPRRSTSSYEQYF. CDR3 nucleotide sequence: TGCACGTTACCCCCACGGAGAAGCACCTCCTCCTACGAGCAGTACTTC.

The genes are TRBV5-4 and TRBJ2-1, with TRBD2 matching over 7 bases. Germline V gene sequence: CDR1 SGHNT, CDR2 YYREEE (reference sequence). The CDR3 is 13 residues long. The trim removed 6 bases at V and 8 bases at J, leaving 8 bases unmatched. The CDR3 is CASTPAGEDEQFF. The CDR3 DNA sequence: TGTGCCAGCACTCCGGCGGGAGAGGATGAGCAGTTCTTC. Filled out from reference TRBV5-4 and TRBJ2-1, the complete variable domain reads ETGVTQSPTHLIKTRGQQVTLRCSSQSGHNTVSWYQQALGQGPQFIFQYYREEENGRGNFPPRFSGLQFPNYSSELNVNALELDDSALYLCASTPAGEDEQFFGPGTRLTVL.

The chain combines TRBV3-1 with TRBJ2-1; D may be TRBD2 (5 bases). The CDR3 runs to 14 residues. V was clipped by 1 base and J by 13 bases, with 17 bases between them. Germline CDR1 and CDR2: LGHDT and YNNKEL (reference sequence). Here the CDR3 DNA reads TGTGCCAGCAGCCAAGTTCCCAGAACTAGGGAACAGTTCTTC. It is translated as CASSQVPRTREQFF.

This clonotype was detected a few times. The germline gene is not matched at one end of the junction; a read error may be the cause. The chain uses TRBV7-9 and TRBJ2-5; the D is unclear. Germline CDR1 and CDR2: SEHNR and FQNEAQ (reference sequence). This CDR3 region has 12 residues. The DNA for the CDR3 is TGTGCCAGCAGCTTAGGATCTCGGCCCACGGACTTC. It is translated as CASSLGSRPTDF.

The chain carries TRBV6-2 or TRBV6-3 and TRBJ2-4; the D is unclear. V was clipped by 8 bases and J by 0 bases, with 11 bases between them. Germline V gene data show CDR1 as MNHEY and CDR2 as SVGEGT. This CDR3 spans 14 amino acids. The CDR3 sequence is CASCQLLAKNIQYF. The DNA for the CDR3 is TGTGCCAGCTGTCAGCTGCTAGCCAAAAACATTCAGTACTTC.

As concerns this clonotype: An end of the junction differs from the germline gene, which may be a read error. The chain employs TRBV11-2 and TRBJ2-5; 12 bases align to TRBD1. The CDR3 sequence is 13 residues long. Germline loops: CDR1 SGHAT, CDR2 FQNNGV. CDR3 nucleotides: TGTGCCAGCAGCTCGGGGACAGGGGGCACCCGGTACTTC. Its translation is CASSSGTGGTRYF. Full variable domain (rest looked up from reference TRBV11-2 and TRBJ2-5): EAGVAQSPRYKIIEKRQSVAFWCNPISGHATLYWYQQILGQGPKLLIQFQNNGVVDDSQLPKDRFSAERLKGVDSTLKIQPAKLEDSAVYLCASSSGTGGTRYFGPGTRLLVL.

Remarks on this clonotype: Germline and junction disagree at one end, which may indicate a read error. J is TRBJ2-7 and V is TRBV5-1, with D possibly TRBD1 on 6 matching bases. CDR3 size: 15 residues. CDR1 is SGHRS, CDR2 YFSETQ, per germline. The CDR3 spells CASSLPAGESYEQYF. The DNA of the CDR3 is TGCGCCAGCAGCTTGCCGGCAGGGGAATCCTACGAGCAGTATTTC.

V usage is TRBV30 and J usage is TRBJ2-3, with D hard to call. This CDR3 contains 13 residues. Trimming cost V 3 bases and J 0 bases, with 7 bases left between them. Looked up from germline, CDR1 is GTSNPN and CDR2 is SVGIG (reference sequence). The CDR3: CAWSKLSTDTQYF. Written as DNA, the CDR3 is TGTGCCTGGAGCAAGCTTAGCACAGATACGCAGTATTTT.

The chain has TRBV7-9 and TRBJ2-1; 10 nucleotides match TRBD1. Germline-derived CDR1 and CDR2 are SEHNR and FQNEAQ (reference sequence). The junction had 12 bases not matched to a gene; V was cut back by 7 bases and J by 3 bases. The CDR3 has 17 amino acids. Here the CDR3 reads CASIRDRGSKDYNEQFF. The CDR3 DNA sequence: TGTGCCAGCATCCGGGACAGGGGTTCCAAGGACTACAATGAGCAGTTCTTC.

The chain is built from TRBV4-1 and TRBJ1-1; D possibly corresponds to TRBD1 (6 bases). Germline V gene data show CDR1 as MGHRA and CDR2 as YSYEKL. The CDR3 consists of 17 residues. The V end was cut by 3 bases, the J end by 5 bases, with 22 bases between. CDR3 sequence reads: CASSHPGGAEVKTEAFF. DNA for the CDR3: TGCGCCAGCAGCCACCCTGGGGGGGCAGAGGTCAAAACTGAAGCTTTCTTT.

The V gene is TRBV4-1, the J gene TRBJ1-4, with 7 nucleotides matching TRBD1. The CDR3 sequence is 16 residues long. With V trimmed by 2 bases and J by 4 bases, 7 bases remained unmatched. Germline-derived CDR1 and CDR2 are MGHRA and YSYEKL. As DNA, the CDR3 is TGCGCCAGCAGCCAATCAATGACAGGGAGTAATGAAAAACTGTTTTTT. Protein: CASSQSMTGSNEKLFF.

The V call is TRBV12-3 or TRBV12-4, the J call TRBJ2-2, with D hard to call. The CDR3 is made up of 15 amino acids. V gave up 1 base and J gave up 2 bases, with 8 bases separating them. CDR3 DNA sequence: TGTGCCAGCAGTTTAGGTCGACCCAACACCGGGGAGCTGTTTTTT. Residues: CASSLGRPNTGELFF.

The chain employs TRBV6-1 and TRBJ1-4; TRBD1 might be the D (5 bases). The V and J ends lost 1 base and 2 bases respectively, with 8 bases between them. The CDR3 spans 15 residues. Per germline, CDR1 MNHNS and CDR2 SASEGT. Here the CDR3 reads CASSEGGGTNEKLFF. The CDR3 region has the DNA TGTGCCAGCAGTGAAGGTGGGGGTACTAATGAAAAACTGTTTTTT.

The chain recombines TRBV11-2 with TRBJ2-1; D not resolved. The CDR3 contains 13 residues. Germline V gene lookup returns CDR1 SGHAT and CDR2 FQNNGV. V lost 4 bases, J lost 8 bases, and 12 bases lay in between. The CDR3 spells CASSSRRTYEQFF. Written as DNA, the CDR3 is TGTGCCAGCAGCTCCCGAAGAACTTATGAGCAGTTCTTC. Combining the CDR3 with reference TRBV11-2 and TRBJ2-1 gives the whole variable domain EAGVAQSPRYKIIEKRQSVAFWCNPISGHATLYWYQQILGQGPKLLIQFQNNGVVDDSQLPKDRFSAERLKGVDSTLKIQPAKLEDSAVYLCASSSRRTYEQFFGPGTRLTVL.

The rearrangement joins TRBV27 to TRBJ2-1, with D unclear. Looked up from germline, CDR1 is MNHEY and CDR2 is SMNVEV (reference sequence). Trimming cost V 1 base and J 0 bases, with 10 bases left between them. This CDR3 spans 16 amino acids. Here the CDR3 DNA reads TGTGCCAGCAGTTTATTAGTAGGAAACTCCTACAATGAGCAGTTCTTC. It is translated as CASSLLVGNSYNEQFF.

The chain combines TRBV19 with TRBJ1-4; TRBD1 aligns across 7 bases. The CDR3 loop spans 16 amino acids. CDR1 is LNHDA, CDR2 SQIVND, per germline (reference sequence). After removal of 5 bases from V and 9 bases from J, the junction contained 15 bases not matched to a gene. CDR3 in DNA: TGTGCCAGTAGTCTTGCGCCGACAGGGCTACGCAAAAAACTGTTTTTT. Its protein product is CASSLAPTGLRKKLFF.